The sequence of this T cell receptor beta chain was determined in a study of blood T cell repertoires in COVID-19. About the research overall: From the United States, Italy and Spain came samples of acute and convalescent COVID-19.

Method: immunoSEQ multiplex PCR; TCRdb's copy keeps in-frame clones and lacks some. The sample includes 250,000 to 400,000 clones, 80% to 90% of them seen just once. V was shortened by 4 bases and J by 6 bases, with 16 bases between the two germline ends. The CDR3 sequence is 14 residues long. Germline CDR1 reads SGHDT; CDR2 reads YYEEEE. Ages ranged from about 18 to 89 years, with residence in 24 US areas. This clone came up once. The clonotype comes from a woman in her 30s who had recovered from COVID-19. Sequenced input: PBMCs or T cells enriched from blood (not recorded which). V is TRBV5-6 and J is TRBJ1-2, with a weak D call TRBD1 (6 bases). CDR3 protein: CASSPTTGYHGYTF. The DNA for the CDR3 is TGTGCCAGCAGCCCAACCACAGGGTACCATGGCTACACCTTC. Filled out from reference TRBV5-6 and TRBJ1-2, the complete variable domain reads DAGVTQSPTHLIKTRGQQVTLRCSPKSGHDTVSWYQQALGQGPQFIFQYYEEEERQRGNFPDRFSGHQFPNYSSELNVNALLLGDSALYLCASSPTTGYHGYTFGSGTRLTVV.